One sample yielded the 14 T cell receptor beta chains listed below, sequenced in a study of T cells after yellow fever vaccination (dated by TCRdb to the late 2010s). The sample's treatment or condition, from its label and the paper: live attenuated yellow fever vaccine strain. Libraries came from 5' RACE. Sequencer: Illumina HiSeq 2500. The public reads were reanalyzed by TCRdb: fastp trimming at Q25, MiXCR alignment, in-frame beta chains only. Records with the same CDR3 protein are collapsed into one entry carrying the most frequent genes and DNA. Here the sample has 200,000 or so distinct CDR3 sequences; approximately 6.7% occur a single time. The ten largest account for approximately 1.1% of the sample. The source was CD4+ T cells sorted from PBMCs, collected on the day of the yellow fever booster vaccination. Source of these receptors: a man between 25 and 39 years old who received the YFV17D yellow fever vaccine.

This clonotype came up many times. The V and J genes are TRBV12-3 or TRBV12-4 and TRBJ2-1, with 9 bases aligning to TRBD2. V trimming: 6 bases; J trimming: 4 bases; junction bases outside the gene matches: 4. CDR3 length equals 14 residues. For the CDR3, the DNA is TGTGCCAGCAGCAAGACTAGCGGTTACAATGAGCAGTTCTTC. Translation gives CASSKTSGYNEQFF.

This clonotype was picked up many times. V gene TRBV28 combines with J gene TRBJ2-3; 7 bases fit TRBD1. The V segment lost 2 bases and the J segment 4 bases; nucleotides outside the gene matches: 3. The CDR3 extends over 14 amino acids. Germline V gene sequence: CDR1 MDHEN, CDR2 SYDVKM. The CDR3 sequence: CASSLRQGADTQYF. CDR3 DNA: TGTGCCAGCAGTTTACGGCAGGGGGCAGATACGCAGTATTTT.

In its sample, this clonotype was seen a few times. The chain combines TRBV10-3 with TRBJ2-1; 7 bases are shared with TRBD1. Germline V gene lookup returns CDR1 ENHRY and CDR2 SYGVKD. This CDR3 is 15 amino acids long. J gave up 0 bases and V 11 bases, and 10 bases lay outside the gene matches. The CDR3 DNA reads as TGTGCCGCAACCGCCGGGACAGACTCCTACAATGAGCAGTTCTTC. Translation: CAATAGTDSYNEQFF.

This clonotype was detected a few times. The chain couples TRBV20-1 to TRBJ2-7; 7 nucleotides match TRBD1. The germline V gene has CDR1 DFQATT and CDR2 SNEGSKA (reference sequence). Unmatched junction bases numbered 9, after V lost 4 bases and J lost 0 bases. The CDR3 runs to 15 residues. CDR3 DNA: TGCAGTGCTAACGACAGGGCCCGGAGCTCCTACGAGCAGTACTTC. Encoded protein: CSANDRARSSYEQYF.

This clonotype was observed many times. The CDR3 sequence: CASGLVGRGDGYTF. The CDR3, as DNA: TGTGCTAGTGGTTTGGTAGGCAGGGGTGATGGCTACACCTTC. This sequence joins TRBV12-5 and TRBJ1-2; possibly TRBD1 for D (6 bases). This CDR3 region has 14 residues. Between the trimmed V and J ends, which lost 0 bases and 6 bases, there was a span of 11 bases. CDR1 is LGHNT, CDR2 FRNRAP, per germline.

This chain's CDR3 is CASSQGIGNQPQHF. The CDR3 DNA reads TGTGCCAGCAGCCAGGGAATAGGCAATCAGCCCCAGCATTTT. The genes are TRBV7-2 and TRBJ1-5, with D possibly being TRBD1 (5 bases). CDR1 and CDR2 (germline): SGHTA, FQGNSA. The CDR3 covers 14 residues. Trimming removed 5 bases at V and 2 bases at J, with 10 bases between.

This clonotype was observed at least ten times. The chain is built from TRBV6-2 or TRBV6-3 and TRBJ1-1; 12 bases map to TRBD1. The trim removed 8 bases at V and 4 bases at J, leaving 5 bases unmatched. The CDR3 is made up of 14 amino acids. Germline assignment: CDR1 MNHEY and CDR2 SVGEGT. The CDR3 region is CASGGQGARTEAFF. The CDR3 region has the DNA TGTGCCAGCGGGGGACAGGGGGCGCGCACTGAAGCTTTCTTT.

The V gene is TRBV2, the J gene TRBJ1-3; 7 bases align to TRBD1. The CDR3 runs 16 residues. The germline V gene has CDR1 SNHLY and CDR2 FYNNEI. With 1 base clipped from V and 0 bases from J, the junction kept 3 bases outside the gene matches. The DNA of the CDR3 is TGTGCCAGCAGTGAAGAGGGGACAGTCTCTGGAAACACCATATATTTT. It is translated as CASSEEGTVSGNTIYF.

This clonotype was counted a few times. This chain links TRBV20-1 with TRBJ2-7; 8 bases map to TRBD1. Germline V gene data show CDR1 as DFQATT and CDR2 as SNEGSKA (reference sequence). The CDR3 covers 14 residues. The ends lost 5 bases at V and 2 bases at J; junction bases unmatched: 8. The DNA of the CDR3 is TGCAGTGCTTTTCGCCCGGGACAGGCCTACGAGCAGTACTTC. Residues: CSAFRPGQAYEQYF.

This chain links TRBV7-2 with TRBJ2-2; D unclear. The germline V and J ends were trimmed by 2 bases and 5 bases, with 12 bases remaining between them. The CDR3 has 15 residues. CDR1 is SGHTA and CDR2 is FQGNSA in the germline V gene. The CDR3 spells CASSLNRVRTGELFF. CDR3 nucleotides: TGTGCCAGCAGCTTAAACAGAGTTAGGACCGGGGAGCTGTTTTTT.

This clonotype was seen just once. The junction differs from germline at one of its ends, possibly a read error. The rearrangement joins TRBV7-9 to TRBJ2-1; D uncertain. There are 15 residues in the CDR3. In germline, CDR1 is SEHNR, CDR2 FQNEAQ (reference sequence). The CDR3 is CASSLGRNPCSEHFF. The CDR3 region has the DNA TGTGCCAGCAGCTTAGGTCGGAACCCCTGTAGTGAGCATTTCTTC.

The rearrangement joins TRBV20-1 to TRBJ2-1; D remains ambiguous. Germline V gene sequence: CDR1 DFQATT, CDR2 SNEGSKA (reference sequence). The CDR3 is 12 amino acids. The germline V and J ends were trimmed by 5 bases and 3 bases, with 8 bases remaining between them. In nucleotides, the CDR3 is TGCAGTGCTGCCCGGGTCTACAATGAGCAGTTCTTC. Protein product: CSAARVYNEQFF.

This chain connects TRBV7-2 to TRBJ2-5, with a tentative D call TRBD2 (6 bases). The CDR3 loop spans 13 amino acids. Germline values: CDR1 SGHTA, CDR2 FQGNSA. Trimming took off 5 bases at V and 0 bases at J, with 7 bases between the two ends. The CDR3 region is CASSQRDQETQYF. DNA for the CDR3: TGTGCCAGCAGCCAGCGGGACCAAGAGACCCAGTACTTC.

The rearrangement links TRBV10-3 to TRBJ2-1; 7 bases are shared with TRBD2. This CDR3 has 13 residues. With 4 bases clipped from V and 6 bases from J, the junction kept 3 bases outside the gene matches. Germline V gives CDR1 ENHRY, CDR2 SYGVKD. The CDR3 DNA is TGTGCCATCAGTGGGGCTAGCGGCAATGAGCAGTTCTTC. This sequence encodes CAISGASGNEQFF.